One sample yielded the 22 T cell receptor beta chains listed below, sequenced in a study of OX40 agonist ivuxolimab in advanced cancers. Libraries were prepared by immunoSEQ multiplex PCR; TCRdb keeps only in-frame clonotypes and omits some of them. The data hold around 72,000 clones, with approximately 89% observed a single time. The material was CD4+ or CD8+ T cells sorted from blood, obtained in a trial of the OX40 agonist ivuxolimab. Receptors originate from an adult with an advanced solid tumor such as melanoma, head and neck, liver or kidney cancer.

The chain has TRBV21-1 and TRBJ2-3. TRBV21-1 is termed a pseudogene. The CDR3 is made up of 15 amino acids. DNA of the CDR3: TGTGCCAGCAGGTCAGGGGGGGGCAGGACAGATACGCAGTATTTT. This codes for CASRSGGGRTDTQYF.

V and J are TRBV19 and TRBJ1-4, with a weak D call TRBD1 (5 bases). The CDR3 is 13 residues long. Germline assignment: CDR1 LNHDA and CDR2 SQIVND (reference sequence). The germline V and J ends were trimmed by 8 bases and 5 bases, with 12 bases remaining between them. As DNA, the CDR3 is TGTGCCAGTTCCGACAGTGAAAATGAAAAACTGTTTTTT. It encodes CASSDSENEKLFF.

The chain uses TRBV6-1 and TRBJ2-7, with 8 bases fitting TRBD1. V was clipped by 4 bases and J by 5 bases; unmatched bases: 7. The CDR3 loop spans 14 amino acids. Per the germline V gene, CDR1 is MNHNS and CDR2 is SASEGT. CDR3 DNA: TGTGCCAGCAGTGTGGGACAGGACCCTCACGAGCAGTACTTC. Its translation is CASSVGQDPHEQYF.

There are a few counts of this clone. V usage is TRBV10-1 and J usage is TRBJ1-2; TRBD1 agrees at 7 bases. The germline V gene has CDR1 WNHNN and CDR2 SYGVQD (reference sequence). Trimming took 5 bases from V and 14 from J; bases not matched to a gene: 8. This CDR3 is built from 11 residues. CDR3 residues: CASSPHRGETF. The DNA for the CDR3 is TGCGCCAGCAGTCCCCACAGGGGAGAGACCTTC.

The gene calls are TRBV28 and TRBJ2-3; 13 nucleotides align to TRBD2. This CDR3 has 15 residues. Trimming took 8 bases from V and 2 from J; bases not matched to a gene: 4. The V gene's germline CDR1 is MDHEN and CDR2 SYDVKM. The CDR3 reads CASRGTSGATDTQYF. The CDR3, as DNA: TGTGCCAGCCGGGGGACTAGCGGGGCCACAGATACGCAGTATTTT.

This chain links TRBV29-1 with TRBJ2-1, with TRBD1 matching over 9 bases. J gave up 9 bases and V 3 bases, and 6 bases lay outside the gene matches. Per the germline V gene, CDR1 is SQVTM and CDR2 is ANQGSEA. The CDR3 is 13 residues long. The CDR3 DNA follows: TGCAGCGTTGATACGGGACAGGGACGTGAGCAGTTCTTC. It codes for CSVDTGQGREQFF.

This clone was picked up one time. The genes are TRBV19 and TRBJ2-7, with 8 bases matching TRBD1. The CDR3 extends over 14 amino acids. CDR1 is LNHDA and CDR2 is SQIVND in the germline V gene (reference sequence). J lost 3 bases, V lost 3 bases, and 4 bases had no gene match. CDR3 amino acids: CASSIRGPGYEQYF. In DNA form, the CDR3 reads TGTGCCAGTAGTATCAGGGGGCCAGGCTACGAGCAGTACTTC.

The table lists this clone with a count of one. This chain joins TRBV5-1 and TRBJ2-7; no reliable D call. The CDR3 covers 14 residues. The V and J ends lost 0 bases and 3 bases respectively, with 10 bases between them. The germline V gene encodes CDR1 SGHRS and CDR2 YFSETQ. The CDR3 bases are TGCGCCAGCAGCTTGGACAGCTCGGGCTACGAGCAGTACTTC. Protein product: CASSLDSSGYEQYF.

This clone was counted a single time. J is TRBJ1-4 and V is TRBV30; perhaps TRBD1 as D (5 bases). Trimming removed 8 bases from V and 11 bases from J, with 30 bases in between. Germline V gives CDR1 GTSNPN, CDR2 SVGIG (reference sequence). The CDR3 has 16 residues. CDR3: CAGWASGSANEGKLFF. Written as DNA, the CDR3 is TGTGCCGGTTGGGCATCCGGGTCGGCAAATGAGGGGAAACTGTTTTTT. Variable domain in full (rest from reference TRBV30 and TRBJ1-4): SQTIHQWPATLVQPVGSPLSLECTVEGTSNPNLYWYRQAAGRGLQLLFYSVGIGQISSEVPQNLSASRPQDRQFILSSKKLLLSDSGFYLCAGWASGSANEGKLFFGSGTQLSVL.

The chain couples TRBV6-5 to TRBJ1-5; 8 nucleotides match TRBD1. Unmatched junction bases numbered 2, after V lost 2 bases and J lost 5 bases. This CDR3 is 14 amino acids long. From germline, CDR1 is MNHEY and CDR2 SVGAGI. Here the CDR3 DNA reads TGTGCCAGCAGTTACAGACAGGGGTATCAGCCCCAGCATTTT. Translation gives CASSYRQGYQPQHF.

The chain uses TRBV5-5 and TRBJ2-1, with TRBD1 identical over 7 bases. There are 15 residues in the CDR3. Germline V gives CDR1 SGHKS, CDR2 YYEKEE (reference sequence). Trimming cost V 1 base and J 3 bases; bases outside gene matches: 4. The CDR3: CASSLQDRIYNEQFF. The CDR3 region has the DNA TGTGCCAGCAGCTTGCAGGACAGGATCTACAATGAGCAGTTCTTC.

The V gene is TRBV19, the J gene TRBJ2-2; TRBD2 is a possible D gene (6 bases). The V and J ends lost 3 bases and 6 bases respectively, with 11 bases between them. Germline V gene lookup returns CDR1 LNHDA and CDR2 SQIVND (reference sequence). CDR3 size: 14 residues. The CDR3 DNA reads TGTGCCAGTAGTATTCTCGGAGGGGCCGGGGAGCTGTTTTTT. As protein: CASSILGGAGELFF.

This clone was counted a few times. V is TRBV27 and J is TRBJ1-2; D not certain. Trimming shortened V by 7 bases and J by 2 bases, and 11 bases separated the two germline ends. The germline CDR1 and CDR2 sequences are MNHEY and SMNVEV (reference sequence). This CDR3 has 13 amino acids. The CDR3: CASKVQGNYGYTF. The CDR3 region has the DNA TGTGCCAGCAAGGTCCAAGGGAACTATGGCTACACCTTC.

The CDR3 bases are TGTGCCAGCAGCGGGGGTGGACTAGCGGGAGTCAATGAGCAGTTCTTC. It codes for CASSGGGLAGVNEQFF. The V gene is TRBV7-2, the J gene TRBJ2-1; TRBD2 matches at 13 bases. Trimming took 5 bases from V and 6 from J; bases not matched to a gene: 7. Germline V gene lookup returns CDR1 SGHTA and CDR2 FQGNSA. This CDR3 is 16 amino acids long. Full variable domain (missing parts from reference TRBV7-2 and TRBJ2-1): GAGVSQSPSNKVTEKGKDVELRCDPISGHTALYWYRQSLGQGLEFLIYFQGNSAPDKSGLPSDRFSAERTGGSVSTLTIQRTQQEDSAVYLCASSGGGLAGVNEQFFGPGTRLTVL.

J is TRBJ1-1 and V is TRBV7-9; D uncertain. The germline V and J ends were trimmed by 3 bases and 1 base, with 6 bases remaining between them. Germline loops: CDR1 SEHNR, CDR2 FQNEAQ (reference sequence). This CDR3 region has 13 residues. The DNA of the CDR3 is TGTGCCAGCAGCTTTGGTACGAACACTGAAGCTTTCTTT. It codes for CASSFGTNTEAFF.

The CDR3 DNA is TGTGCCACCTACCCTCCGGGACAGGATTACGAGCAGTACTTC. This codes for CATYPPGQDYEQYF. The chain joins TRBV28 to TRBJ2-7, with 8 bases identical to TRBD1. CDR1 is MDHEN, CDR2 SYDVKM, per germline. V lost 10 bases and J lost 4; bases outside the gene matches: 12. This CDR3 comprises 14 residues.

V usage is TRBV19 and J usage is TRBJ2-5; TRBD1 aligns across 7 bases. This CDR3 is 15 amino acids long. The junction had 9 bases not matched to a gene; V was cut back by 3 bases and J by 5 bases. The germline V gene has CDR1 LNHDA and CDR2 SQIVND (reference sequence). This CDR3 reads CASSMTGLGMETQYF. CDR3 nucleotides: TGTGCCAGTAGTATGACAGGGTTGGGAATGGAGACCCAGTACTTC.

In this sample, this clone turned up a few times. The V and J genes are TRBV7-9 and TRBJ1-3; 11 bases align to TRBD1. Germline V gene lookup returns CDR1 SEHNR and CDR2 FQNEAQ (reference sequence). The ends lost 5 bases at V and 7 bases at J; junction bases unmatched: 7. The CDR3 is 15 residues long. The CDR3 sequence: CASSPQRTGGNTIYF. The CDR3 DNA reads TGTGCCAGCAGCCCACAACGGACAGGGGGCAACACCATATATTTT.

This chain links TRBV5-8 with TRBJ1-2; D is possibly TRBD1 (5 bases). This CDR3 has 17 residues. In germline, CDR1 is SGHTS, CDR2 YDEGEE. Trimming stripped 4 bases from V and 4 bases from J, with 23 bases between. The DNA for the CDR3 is TGTGCCAGCAGCCGGTTGGCAGGGTACACCAATCCCTATGGCTACACCTTC. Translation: CASSRLAGYTNPYGYTF.

Here the CDR3 DNA reads TGCGCCAGCAGCCAAGATATCCGGGGGGGCACCGGGGAGCTGTTTTTT. This codes for CASSQDIRGGTGELFF. The chain recombines TRBV4-3 with TRBJ2-2; TRBD2 matches at 8 bases. Unmatched junction bases numbered 4, after V lost 0 bases and J lost 4 bases. The CDR3 totals 16 residues. Germline V lookup: CDR1 LGHNA, CDR2 YSLEER.

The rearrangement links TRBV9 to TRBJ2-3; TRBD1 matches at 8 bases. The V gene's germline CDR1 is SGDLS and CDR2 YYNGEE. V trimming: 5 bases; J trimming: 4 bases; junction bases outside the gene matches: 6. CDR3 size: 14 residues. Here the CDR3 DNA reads TGTGCCAGCAGTACCGGGACAGGATCAGATACGCAGTATTTT. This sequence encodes CASSTGTGSDTQYF.

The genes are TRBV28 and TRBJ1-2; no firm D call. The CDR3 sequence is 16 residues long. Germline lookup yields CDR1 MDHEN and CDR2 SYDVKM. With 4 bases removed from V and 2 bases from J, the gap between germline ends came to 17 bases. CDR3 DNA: TGTGCCAGCAGTTCGATGGCGCCCAGGCAGAACTATGGCTACACCTTC. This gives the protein CASSSMAPRQNYGYTF.